These T cell receptor beta chains were read from a single sample in a study of technical replicates of blood from a few donors. Sequencing used immunoSEQ multiplex PCR; TCRdb keeps in-frame clones, though not all of them. The table lists 70,000 to 90,000 clones, 94% of them singletons, with under 0.5% in the top ten. Material: T cells isolated from PBMCs. Receptors were obtained from a human donor in good health. Each CDR3 is given with its conserved first and last residue. Rows give clone size only sometimes, using once, few, many, or a class for an expanded clone.

CDR3 protein: CASSEGTGSNYGYTF
J gene: TRBJ1-2
V gene: TRBV7-3
clone size: few

CDR3 protein: CASSLAWTGMAGELFF
J gene: TRBJ2-2
V gene: TRBV5-1
clone size: NA

CDR3 protein: CASSVDRGTEAFF
J gene: TRBJ1-1
V gene: TRBV5-8
clone size: NA

CDR3 protein: CASSKGRGGNQPQHF
J gene: TRBJ1-5
V gene: TRBV21-1
clone size: NA

CDR3 protein: CASTAGQGHRETQYF
J gene: TRBJ2-5
V gene: TRBV6-5
clone size: NA

CDR3 protein: CASSLIRGENTEAFF
J gene: TRBJ1-1
V gene: TRBV7-3
clone size: once

CDR3 protein: CASIPLRTSGRNEQFF
J gene: TRBJ2-1
V gene: TRBV7-2
clone size: once

CDR3 protein: CASSPDSGSLLATQYF
J gene: TRBJ2-3
V gene: TRBV5-1
clone size: once

CDR3 protein: CASSGEEGGYTF
J gene: TRBJ1-2
V gene: TRBV2
clone size: NA

CDR3 protein: CASSLRGSTYEQYF
J gene: TRBJ2-7
V gene: TRBV25-1
clone size: NA

CDR3 protein: CASSLGLGTDTQYF
J gene: TRBJ2-3
V gene: TRBV28
clone size: NA

CDR3 protein: CASSIGERETYEQYF
J gene: TRBJ2-7
V gene: TRBV19
clone size: NA

CDR3 protein: CASSLSNRGSYTF
J gene: TRBJ1-2
V gene: TRBV6-5
clone size: NA

CDR3 protein: CASSGGSSGVNNEQFF
J gene: TRBJ2-1
V gene: TRBV7-2
clone size: NA

CDR3 protein: CASSSGRGQPQHF
J gene: TRBJ1-5
V gene: TRBV28
clone size: NA

CDR3 protein: CASRDRDRLAYGYTF
J gene: TRBJ1-2
V gene: TRBV5-1
clone size: NA

CDR3 protein: CASSLTSGSYNEQFF
J gene: TRBJ2-1
V gene: TRBV28
clone size: NA

CDR3 protein: CASSPPTGLLTEAFF
J gene: TRBJ1-1
V gene: TRBV9
clone size: NA

CDR3 protein: CSVDLTGLGEQYF
J gene: TRBJ2-7
V gene: TRBV29-1
clone size: NA

CDR3 protein: CASSGRQVSSYEQYF
J gene: TRBJ2-7
V gene: TRBV2
clone size: NA

CDR3 protein: CASRLTSGRINTGELFF
J gene: TRBJ2-2
V gene: TRBV5-1
clone size: NA

CDR3 protein: CASTTGQVAQPQHF
J gene: TRBJ1-5
V gene: TRBV6-1
clone size: NA

CDR3 protein: CASSLGGLTEAFF
J gene: TRBJ1-1
V gene: TRBV27
clone size: NA